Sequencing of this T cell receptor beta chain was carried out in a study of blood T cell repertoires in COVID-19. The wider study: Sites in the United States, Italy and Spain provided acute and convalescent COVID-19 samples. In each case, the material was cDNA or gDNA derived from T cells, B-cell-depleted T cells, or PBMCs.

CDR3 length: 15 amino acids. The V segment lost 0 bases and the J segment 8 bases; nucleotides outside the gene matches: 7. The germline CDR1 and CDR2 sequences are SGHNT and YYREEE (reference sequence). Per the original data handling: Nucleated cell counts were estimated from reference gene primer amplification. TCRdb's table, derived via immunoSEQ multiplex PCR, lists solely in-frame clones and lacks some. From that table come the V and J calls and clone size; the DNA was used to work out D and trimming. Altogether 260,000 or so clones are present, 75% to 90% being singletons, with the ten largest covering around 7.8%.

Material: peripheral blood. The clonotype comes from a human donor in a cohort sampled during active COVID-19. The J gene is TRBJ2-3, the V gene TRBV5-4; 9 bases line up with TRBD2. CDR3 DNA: TGTGCCAGCAGCTTGGCCGGTATAGCGGGGGTTACGCAGTATTTT. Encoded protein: CASSLAGIAGVTQYF. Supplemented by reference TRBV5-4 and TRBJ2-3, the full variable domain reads ETGVTQSPTHLIKTRGQQVTLRCSSQSGHNTVSWYQQALGQGPQFIFQYYREEENGRGNFPPRFSGLQFPNYSSELNVNALELDDSALYLCASSLAGIAGVTQYFGPGTRLTVL.